This T cell receptor beta chain was sequenced during a study of blood T cell repertoires in COVID-19. Whole-study context: Sites in the United States, Italy and Spain provided acute and convalescent COVID-19 samples. Sources were T cells, B-cell-depleted T cells, or PBMCs; the material itself was cDNA or gDNA.

Here immunoSEQ multiplex PCR was the method, and the copy in TCRdb shows in-frame clones only, minus some. The profile shows about 59,000 clones, approximately 79% of them singletons. The clonotype was recovered from a human donor in a cohort sampled during active COVID-19. The sequencing input was peripheral blood.

CDR3 in amino acids: CATSPSGRAWDEQFF. CDR3 bases: TGTGCCACCAGTCCTAGCGGGAGGGCCTGGGATGAGCAGTTCTTC. The rearrangement uses TRBV24-1 and TRBJ2-1, with TRBD2 matching 12 bases. The CDR3 length is 15 residues. J lost 8 bases, V lost 6 bases, and 7 bases had no gene match. Germline V gene data show CDR1 as KGHDR and CDR2 as SFDVKD.